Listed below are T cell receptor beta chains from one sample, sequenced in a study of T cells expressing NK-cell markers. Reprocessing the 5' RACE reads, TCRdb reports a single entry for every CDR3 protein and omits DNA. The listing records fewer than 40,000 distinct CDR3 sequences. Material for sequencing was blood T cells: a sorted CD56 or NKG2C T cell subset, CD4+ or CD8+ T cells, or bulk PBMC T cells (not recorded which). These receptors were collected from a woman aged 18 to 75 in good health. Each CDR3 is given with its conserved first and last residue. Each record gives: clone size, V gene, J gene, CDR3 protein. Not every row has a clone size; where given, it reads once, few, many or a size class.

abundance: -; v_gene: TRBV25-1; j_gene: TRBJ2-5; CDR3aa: CASSDPGLGARETQYF
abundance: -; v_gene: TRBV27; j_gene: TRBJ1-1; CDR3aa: CASSLDRNTEAFF
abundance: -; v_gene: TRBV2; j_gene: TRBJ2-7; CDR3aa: CASSEVLAVDYEQYF
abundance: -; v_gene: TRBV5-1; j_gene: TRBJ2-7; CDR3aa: CASSLEVAGEYSYEQYF
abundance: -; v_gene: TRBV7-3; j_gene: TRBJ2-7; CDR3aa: CASSSGNEQYF
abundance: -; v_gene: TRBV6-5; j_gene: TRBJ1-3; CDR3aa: CASSYSSGEEGNTIYF
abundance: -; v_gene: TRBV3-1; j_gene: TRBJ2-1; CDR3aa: CASSHGTINEQFF
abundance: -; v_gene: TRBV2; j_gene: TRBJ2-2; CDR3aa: CASSRTGTTGWELFF
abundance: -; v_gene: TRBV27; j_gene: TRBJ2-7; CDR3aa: CASSSPGKQGNYEQYF
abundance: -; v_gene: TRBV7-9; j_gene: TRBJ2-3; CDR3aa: CASSFEGGKTDTQYF
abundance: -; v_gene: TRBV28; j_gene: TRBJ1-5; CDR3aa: CASSRGAPQPQHF
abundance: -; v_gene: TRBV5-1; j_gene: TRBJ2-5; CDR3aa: CASSSDRGTETQYF
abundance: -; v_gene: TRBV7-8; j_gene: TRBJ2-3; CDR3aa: CASSFVQAVKTDTQYF
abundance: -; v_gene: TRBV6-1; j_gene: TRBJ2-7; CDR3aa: CASSPPTEQYF
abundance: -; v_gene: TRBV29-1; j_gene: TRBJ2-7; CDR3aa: CSVSGGRTRPYEQYF
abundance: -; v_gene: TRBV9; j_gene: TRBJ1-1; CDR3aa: CASSGGQGNLAEAFF
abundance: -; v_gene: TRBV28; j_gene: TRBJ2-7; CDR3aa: CASSLERGSSYEQYF
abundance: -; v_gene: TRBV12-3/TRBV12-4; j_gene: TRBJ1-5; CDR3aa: CASRPGTGGQPQHF
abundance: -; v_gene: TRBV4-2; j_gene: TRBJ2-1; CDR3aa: CASSPGLEGNEQFF
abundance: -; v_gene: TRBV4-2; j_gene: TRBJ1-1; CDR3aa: CASSPEGGTEAFF
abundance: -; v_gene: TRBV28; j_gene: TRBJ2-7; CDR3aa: CASSLIAGTTYEQYF
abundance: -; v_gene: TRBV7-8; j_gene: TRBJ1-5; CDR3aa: CASSFATGLSQPQHF
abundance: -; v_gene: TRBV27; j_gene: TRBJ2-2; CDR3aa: CASSPLRGSFGELFF
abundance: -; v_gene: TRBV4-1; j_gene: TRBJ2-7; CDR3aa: CASSQDRRGIYNEQYF
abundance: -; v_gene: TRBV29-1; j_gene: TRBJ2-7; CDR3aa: CSVPREAGEQYF
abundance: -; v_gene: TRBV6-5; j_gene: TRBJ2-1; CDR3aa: CASSFGTSGGREQFF
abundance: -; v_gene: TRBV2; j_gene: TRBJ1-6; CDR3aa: CASSTLGGYNSPLHF
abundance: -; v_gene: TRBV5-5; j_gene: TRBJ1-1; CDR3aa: CASSSPLSGDTEAFF
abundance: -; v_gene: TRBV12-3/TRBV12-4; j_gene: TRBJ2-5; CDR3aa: CASSIIAGGRIETQYF
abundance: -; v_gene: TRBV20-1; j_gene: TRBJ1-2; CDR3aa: CSARRLGTATVTYGYTF
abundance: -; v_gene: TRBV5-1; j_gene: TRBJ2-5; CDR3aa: CASSLTSGPKETQYF
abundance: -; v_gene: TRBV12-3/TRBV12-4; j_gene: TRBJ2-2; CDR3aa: CASDRVGTGELFF
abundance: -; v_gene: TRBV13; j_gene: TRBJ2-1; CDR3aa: CASRPTPGNEQFF
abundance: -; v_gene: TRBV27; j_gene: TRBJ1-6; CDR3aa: CASSLRRLNSPLHF
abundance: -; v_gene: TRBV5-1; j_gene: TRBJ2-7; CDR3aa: CASSLALDRAGSYEQYF
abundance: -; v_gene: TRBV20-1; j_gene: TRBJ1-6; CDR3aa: CSAWTGSYNSPLHF
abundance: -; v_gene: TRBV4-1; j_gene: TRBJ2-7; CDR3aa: CASSQFRDRDYEQYF
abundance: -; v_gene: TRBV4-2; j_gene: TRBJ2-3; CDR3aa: CASSPLAPGTGFMYF
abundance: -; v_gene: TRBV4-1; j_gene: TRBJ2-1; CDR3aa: CASSHRLGNEQFF
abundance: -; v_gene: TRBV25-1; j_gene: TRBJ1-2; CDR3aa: CASSRDSYGYTF
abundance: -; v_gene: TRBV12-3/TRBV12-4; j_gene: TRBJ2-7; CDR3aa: CASSLLAGTGDEQYF
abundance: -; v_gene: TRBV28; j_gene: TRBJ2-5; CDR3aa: CASSLGGSIGETQYF
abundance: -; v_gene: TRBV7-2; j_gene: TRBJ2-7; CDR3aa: CASSLGGLPREQYF
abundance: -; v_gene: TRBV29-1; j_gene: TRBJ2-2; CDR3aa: CSVGQRGQMNTGELFF
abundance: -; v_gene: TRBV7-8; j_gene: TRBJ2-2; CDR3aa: CASSMTGGTGELFF
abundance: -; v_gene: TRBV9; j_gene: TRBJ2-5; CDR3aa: CASSFSGSGETQYF
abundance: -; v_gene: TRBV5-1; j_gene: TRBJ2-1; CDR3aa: CASSKTSGRADEQFF
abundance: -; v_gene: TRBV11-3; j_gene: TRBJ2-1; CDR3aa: CASSLGARGYNEQFF
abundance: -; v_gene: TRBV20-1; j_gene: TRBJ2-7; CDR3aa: CSARARIRVGSYEQYF
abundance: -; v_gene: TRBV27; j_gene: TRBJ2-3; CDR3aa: CASSKGQGGTDTQYF
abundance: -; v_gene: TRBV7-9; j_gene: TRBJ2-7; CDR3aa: CASSPGAQTSYEQYF
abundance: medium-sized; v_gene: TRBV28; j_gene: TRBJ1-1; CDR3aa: CASSLEGARTEAFF
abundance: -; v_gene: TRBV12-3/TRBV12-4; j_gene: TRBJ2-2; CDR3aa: CASSRETPGSGELFF
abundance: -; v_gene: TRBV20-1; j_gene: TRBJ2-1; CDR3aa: CSAPIAGGWYNEQFF
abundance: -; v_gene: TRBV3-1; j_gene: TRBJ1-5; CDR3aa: CASSASEGDNQPQHF
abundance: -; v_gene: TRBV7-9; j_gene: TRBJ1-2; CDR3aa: CASSPEARGGGYTF
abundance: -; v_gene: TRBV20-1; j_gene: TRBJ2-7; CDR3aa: CSAIRTGGDYEQYF